This T cell receptor (beta chain) was sequenced during a study of blood T cell repertoires in COVID-19. Study-level background: Some COVID-19 samples were acute and others convalescent; all came from the United States, Italy and Spain. The analysed material was cDNA or gDNA that came from T cells, B-cell-depleted T cells, or PBMCs.

After removal of 5 bases from V and 6 bases from J, the junction contained 7 bases not matched to a gene. The germline V gene encodes CDR1 SGHTA and CDR2 FQGNSA. The CDR3 sequence is 15 residues long. Original methodology: Using reference gene primer amplification, nucleated cell counts were estimated. Clones were sequenced by immunoSEQ multiplex PCR, and TCRdb holds only the in-frame ones, with some missing. That table supplies the V and J calls and clone size; D and trimming were determined from the DNA. The table lists approximately 140,000 clones, approximately 84% of them singletons. The sequence was collected from a human donor in a cohort sampled during active COVID-19. The chain couples TRBV7-2 to TRBJ1-2; 12 bases are shared with TRBD1. The sample consisted of peripheral blood. In DNA, the CDR3 is TGTGCCAGCAGCCTACCGGGACAGGGGGCAAATGGCTACACCTTC. As protein: CASSLPGQGANGYTF.